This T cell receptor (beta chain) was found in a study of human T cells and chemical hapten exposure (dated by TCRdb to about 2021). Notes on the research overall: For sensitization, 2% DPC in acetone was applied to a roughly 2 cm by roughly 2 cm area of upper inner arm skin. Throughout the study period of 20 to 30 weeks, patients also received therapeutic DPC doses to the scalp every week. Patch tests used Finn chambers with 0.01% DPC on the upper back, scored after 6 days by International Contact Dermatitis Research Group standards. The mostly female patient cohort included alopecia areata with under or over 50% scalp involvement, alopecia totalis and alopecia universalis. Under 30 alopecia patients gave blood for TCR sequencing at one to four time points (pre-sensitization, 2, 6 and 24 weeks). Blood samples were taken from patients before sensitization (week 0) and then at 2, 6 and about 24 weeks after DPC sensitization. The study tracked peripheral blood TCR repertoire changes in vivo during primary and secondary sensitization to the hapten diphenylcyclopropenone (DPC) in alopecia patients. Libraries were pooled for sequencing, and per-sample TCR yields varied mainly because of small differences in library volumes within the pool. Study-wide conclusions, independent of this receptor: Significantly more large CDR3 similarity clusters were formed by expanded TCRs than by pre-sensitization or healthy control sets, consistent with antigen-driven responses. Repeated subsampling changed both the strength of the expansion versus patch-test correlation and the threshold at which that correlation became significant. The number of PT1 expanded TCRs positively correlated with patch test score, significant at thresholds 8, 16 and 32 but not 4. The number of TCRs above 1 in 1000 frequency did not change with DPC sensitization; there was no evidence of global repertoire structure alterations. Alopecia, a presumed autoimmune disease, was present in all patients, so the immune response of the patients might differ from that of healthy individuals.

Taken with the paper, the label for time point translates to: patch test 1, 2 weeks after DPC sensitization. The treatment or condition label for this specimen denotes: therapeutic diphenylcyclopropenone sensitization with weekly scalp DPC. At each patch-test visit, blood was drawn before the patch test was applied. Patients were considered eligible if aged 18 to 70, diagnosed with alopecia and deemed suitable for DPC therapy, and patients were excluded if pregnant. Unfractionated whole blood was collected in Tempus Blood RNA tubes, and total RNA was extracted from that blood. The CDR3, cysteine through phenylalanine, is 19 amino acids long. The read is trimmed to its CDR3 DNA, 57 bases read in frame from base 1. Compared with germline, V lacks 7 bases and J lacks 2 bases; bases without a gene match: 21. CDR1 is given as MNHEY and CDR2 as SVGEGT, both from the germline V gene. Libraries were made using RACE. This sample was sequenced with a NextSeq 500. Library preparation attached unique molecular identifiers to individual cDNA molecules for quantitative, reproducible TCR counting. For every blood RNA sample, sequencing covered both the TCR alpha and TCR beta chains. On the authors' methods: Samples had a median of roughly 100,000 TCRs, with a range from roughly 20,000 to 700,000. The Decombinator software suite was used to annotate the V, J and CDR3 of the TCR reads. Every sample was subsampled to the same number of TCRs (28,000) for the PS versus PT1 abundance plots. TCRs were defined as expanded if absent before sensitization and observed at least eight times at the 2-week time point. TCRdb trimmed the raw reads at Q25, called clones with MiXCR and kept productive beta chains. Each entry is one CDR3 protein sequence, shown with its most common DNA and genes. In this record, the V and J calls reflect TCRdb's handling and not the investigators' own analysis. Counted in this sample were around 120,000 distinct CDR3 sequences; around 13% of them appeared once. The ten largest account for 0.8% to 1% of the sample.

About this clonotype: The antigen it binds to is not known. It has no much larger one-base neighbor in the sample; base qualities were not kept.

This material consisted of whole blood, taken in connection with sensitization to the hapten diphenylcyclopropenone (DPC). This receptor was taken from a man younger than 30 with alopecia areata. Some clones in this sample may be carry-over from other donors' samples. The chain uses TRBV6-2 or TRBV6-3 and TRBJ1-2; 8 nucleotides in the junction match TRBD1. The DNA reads TGTGCCAGCACCCGATCACCCGGGACAGGACACCACCCAAACTATGGCTACACCTTC. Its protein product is CASTRSPGTGHHPNYGYTF.